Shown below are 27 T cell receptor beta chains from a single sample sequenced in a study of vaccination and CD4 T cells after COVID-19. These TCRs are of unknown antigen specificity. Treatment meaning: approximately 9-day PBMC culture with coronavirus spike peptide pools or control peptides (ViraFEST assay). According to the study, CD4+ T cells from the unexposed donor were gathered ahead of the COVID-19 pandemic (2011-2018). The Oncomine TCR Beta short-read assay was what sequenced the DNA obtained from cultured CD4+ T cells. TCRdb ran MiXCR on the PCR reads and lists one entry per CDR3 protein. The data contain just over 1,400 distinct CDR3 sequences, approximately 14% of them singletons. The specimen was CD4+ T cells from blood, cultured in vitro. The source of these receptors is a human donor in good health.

The CDR3 loop reads CASSPQLQDVNYGYTF. The DNA for the CDR3 is TGTGCCAGCTCACCACAATTGCAGGACGTTAACTATGGCTACACCTTC. This chain connects TRBV18 to TRBJ1-2; unclear D gene. Trimming removed 1 base from V and 1 base from J, with 13 bases in between. This CDR3 has 16 residues. Germline V gene sequence: CDR1 KGHSH, CDR2 LQKENI.

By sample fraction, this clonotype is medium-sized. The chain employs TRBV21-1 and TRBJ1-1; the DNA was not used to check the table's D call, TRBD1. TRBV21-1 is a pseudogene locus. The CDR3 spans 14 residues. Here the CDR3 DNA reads TGTGCCAGCAGCAAAAAGGGTGGGGGCACTGAAGCTTTCTTT. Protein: CASSKKGGGTEAFF.

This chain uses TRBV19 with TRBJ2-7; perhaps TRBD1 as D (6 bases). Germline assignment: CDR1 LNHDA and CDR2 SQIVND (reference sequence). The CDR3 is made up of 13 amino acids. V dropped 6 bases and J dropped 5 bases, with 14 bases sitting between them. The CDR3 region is CASRGQGTHEQYF. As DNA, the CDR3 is TGTGCCAGTAGAGGCCAGGGGACCCACGAGCAGTACTTC. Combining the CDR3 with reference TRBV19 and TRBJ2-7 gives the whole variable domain DGGITQSPKYLFRKEGQNVTLSCEQNLNHDAMYWYRQDPGQGLRLIYYSQIVNDFQKGDIAEGYSVSREKKESFPLTVTSAQKNPTAFYLCASRGQGTHEQYFGPGTRLTVT.

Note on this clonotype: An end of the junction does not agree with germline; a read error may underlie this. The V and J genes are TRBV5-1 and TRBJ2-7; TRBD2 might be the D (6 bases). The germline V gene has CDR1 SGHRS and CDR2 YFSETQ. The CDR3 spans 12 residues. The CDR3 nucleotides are TGCACCAGCAGCTTGCCCGGGGGCGAGCAGTACTTC. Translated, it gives CTSSLPGGEQYF.

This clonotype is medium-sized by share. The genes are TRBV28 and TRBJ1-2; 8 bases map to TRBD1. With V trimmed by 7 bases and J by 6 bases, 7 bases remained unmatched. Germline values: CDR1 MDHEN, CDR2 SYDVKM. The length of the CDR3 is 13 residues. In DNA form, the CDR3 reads TGTGCCAGCATTCCACAGACAGGGGATGGCTACACCTTC. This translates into CASIPQTGDGYTF.

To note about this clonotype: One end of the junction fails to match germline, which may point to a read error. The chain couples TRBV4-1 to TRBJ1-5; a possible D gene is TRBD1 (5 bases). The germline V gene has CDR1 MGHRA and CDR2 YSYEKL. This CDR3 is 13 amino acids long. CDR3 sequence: CASSQGWGVPRHF. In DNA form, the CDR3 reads TGCGCCAGCAGCCAGGGGTGGGGGGTTCCCCGGCATTTT.

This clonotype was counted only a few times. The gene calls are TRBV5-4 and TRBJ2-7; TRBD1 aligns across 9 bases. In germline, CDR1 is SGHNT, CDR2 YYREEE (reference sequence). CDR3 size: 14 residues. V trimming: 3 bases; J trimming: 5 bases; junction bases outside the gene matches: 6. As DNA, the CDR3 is TGTGCCAGCAGCTCGGACAGGGGTTGGAACGAGCAGTACTTC. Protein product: CASSSDRGWNEQYF.

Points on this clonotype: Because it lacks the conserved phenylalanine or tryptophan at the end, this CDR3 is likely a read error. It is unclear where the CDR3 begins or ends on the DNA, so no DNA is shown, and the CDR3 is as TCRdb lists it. The CDR3 loop reads CASGPLWGG. J is TRBJ2-1 and V is TRBV12-5; TRBD1, as called in the table, went unchecked against the DNA. Germline CDR1 is LGHNT and CDR2 is FRNRAP. With termini counted, the CDR3 has 9 amino acids.

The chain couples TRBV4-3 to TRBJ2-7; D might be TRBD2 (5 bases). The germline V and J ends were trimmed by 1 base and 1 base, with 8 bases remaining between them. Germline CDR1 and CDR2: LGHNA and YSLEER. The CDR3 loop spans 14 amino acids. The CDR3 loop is CASSQGEWSYEQYF. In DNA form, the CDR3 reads TGCGCCAGCAGCCAAGGGGAGTGGTCCTACGAGCAGTACTTC.

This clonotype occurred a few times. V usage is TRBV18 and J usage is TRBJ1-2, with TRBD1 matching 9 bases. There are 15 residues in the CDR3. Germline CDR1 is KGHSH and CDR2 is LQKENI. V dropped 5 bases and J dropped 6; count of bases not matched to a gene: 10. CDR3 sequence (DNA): TGTGCCAGCTCATCGGAACAGGGGGCCGTTAATGGCTACACCTTC. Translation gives CASSSEQGAVNGYTF.

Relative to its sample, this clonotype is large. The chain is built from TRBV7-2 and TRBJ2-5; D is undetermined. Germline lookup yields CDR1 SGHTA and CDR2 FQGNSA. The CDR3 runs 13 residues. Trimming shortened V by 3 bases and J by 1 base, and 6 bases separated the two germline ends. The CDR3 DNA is TGTGCCAGCAGCTTGAGACTCCAAGAGACCCAGTACTTC. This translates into CASSLRLQETQYF.

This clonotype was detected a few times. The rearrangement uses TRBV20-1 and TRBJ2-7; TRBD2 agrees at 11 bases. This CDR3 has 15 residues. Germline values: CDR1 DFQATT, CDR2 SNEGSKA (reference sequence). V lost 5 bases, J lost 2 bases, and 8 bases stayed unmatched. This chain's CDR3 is CSAYTGTSGTYEQYF. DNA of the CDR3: TGCAGTGCTTATACAGGGACTAGCGGTACCTACGAGCAGTACTTC.

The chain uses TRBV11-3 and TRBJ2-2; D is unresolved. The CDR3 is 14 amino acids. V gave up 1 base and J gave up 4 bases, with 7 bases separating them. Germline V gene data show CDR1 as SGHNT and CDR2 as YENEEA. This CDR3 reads CASSLVGPTGELFF. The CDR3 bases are TGTGCCAGCAGCTTAGTCGGTCCCACCGGGGAGCTGTTTTTT.

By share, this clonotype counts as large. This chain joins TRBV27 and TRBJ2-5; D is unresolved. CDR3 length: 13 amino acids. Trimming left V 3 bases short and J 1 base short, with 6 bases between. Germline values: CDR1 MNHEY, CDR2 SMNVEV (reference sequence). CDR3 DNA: TGTGCCAGCAGTTTTATCAGCCAAGAGACCCAGTACTTC. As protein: CASSFISQETQYF.

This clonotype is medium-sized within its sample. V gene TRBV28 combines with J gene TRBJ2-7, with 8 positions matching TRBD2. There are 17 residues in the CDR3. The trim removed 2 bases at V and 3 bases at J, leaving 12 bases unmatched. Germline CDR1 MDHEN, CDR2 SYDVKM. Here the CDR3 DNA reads TGTGCCAGCAGTTTAAAGGGCCCGGGGACTAGTAACTACGAGCAGTACTTC. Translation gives CASSLKGPGTSNYEQYF.

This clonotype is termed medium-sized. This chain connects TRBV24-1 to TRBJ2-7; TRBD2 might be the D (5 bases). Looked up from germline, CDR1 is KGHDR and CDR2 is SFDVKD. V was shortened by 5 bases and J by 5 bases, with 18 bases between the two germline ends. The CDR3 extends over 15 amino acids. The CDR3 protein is CATSGPGSGIHEQYF. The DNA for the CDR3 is TGTGCCACCAGTGGGCCGGGGTCGGGAATCCACGAGCAGTACTTC.

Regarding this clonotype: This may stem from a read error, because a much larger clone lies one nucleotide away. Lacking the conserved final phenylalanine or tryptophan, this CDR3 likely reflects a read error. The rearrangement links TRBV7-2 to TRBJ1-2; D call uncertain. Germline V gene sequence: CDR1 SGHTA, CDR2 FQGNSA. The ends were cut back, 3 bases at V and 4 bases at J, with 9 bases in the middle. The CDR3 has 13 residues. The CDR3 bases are TGTGCCAGCAGCTTCGAGCCACGCTATGGCTACACCTCC. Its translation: CASSFEPRYGYTS.

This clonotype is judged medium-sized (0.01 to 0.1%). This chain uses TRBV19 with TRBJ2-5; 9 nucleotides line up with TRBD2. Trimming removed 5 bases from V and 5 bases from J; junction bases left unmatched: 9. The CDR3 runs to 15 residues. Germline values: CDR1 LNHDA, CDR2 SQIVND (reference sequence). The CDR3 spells CASSSVSGGSETQYF. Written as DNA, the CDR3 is TGTGCCAGTAGTTCCGTTAGCGGGGGCAGCGAGACCCAGTACTTC.

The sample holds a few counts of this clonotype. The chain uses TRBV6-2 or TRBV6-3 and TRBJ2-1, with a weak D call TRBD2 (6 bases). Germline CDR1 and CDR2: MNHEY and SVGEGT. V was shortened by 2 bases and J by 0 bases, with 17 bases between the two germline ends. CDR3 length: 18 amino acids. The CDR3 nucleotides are TGTGCCAGCAGTTACCCACGGTTGGGGGGTACCTCCTACAATGAGCAGTTCTTC. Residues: CASSYPRLGGTSYNEQFF.

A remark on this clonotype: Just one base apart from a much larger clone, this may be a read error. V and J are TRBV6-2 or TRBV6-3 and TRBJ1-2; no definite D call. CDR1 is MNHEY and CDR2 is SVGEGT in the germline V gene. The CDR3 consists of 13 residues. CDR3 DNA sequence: TGTGCCGGATACAGTACAGCTAACTATGGCTACATCTTC. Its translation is CAGYSTANYGYIF.

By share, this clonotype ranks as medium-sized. CDR3 sequence (DNA): TGTGCCATCAGTGCTAGTGGGGGACAGGGGACTCAAGAGACCCAGTACTTC. Translating gives CAISASGGQGTQETQYF. The chain links TRBV10-3 to TRBJ2-5, with 10 bases that match TRBD1. This CDR3 is built from 17 residues. Unmatched junction bases numbered 10, after V lost 4 bases and J lost 2 bases. Germline V CDR1 and CDR2: ENHRY, SYGVKD.

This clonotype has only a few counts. In DNA form, the CDR3 reads TGTGCCAGCAGCTGGGACAGAGGAACCTATGGCTACACCTTC. Translating it yields CASSWDRGTYGYTF. This chain joins TRBV5-6 and TRBJ1-2, with 7 bases lining up with TRBD1. V was clipped by 3 bases and J by 4 bases; unmatched bases: 6. Germline V gene sequence: CDR1 SGHDT, CDR2 YYEEEE. The CDR3 is 14 amino acids.

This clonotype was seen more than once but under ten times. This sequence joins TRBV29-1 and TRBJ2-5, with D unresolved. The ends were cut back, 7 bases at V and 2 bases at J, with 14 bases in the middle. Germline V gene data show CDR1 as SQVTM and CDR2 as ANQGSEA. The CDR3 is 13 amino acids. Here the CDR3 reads CSATRYGQETQYF. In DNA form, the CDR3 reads TGCAGCGCCACTCGCTATGGGCAAGAGACCCAGTACTTC.

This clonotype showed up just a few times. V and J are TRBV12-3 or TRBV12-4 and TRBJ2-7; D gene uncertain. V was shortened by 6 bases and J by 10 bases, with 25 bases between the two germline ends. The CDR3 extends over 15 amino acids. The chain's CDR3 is CASSSPLYPNVGQYF. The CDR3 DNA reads TGTGCCAGCAGCTCCCCGTTATACCCTAATGTGGGTCAGTACTTC.

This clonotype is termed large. The CDR3 DNA is TGTGCCAGCACTCCTGAAACAGGGAGGGGGTTCGCTGAAGCTTTCTTT. It encodes CASTPETGRGFAEAFF. This chain joins TRBV7-9 and TRBJ1-1; a possible D gene is TRBD1 (6 bases). Germline values: CDR1 SEHNR, CDR2 FQNEAQ (reference sequence). V lost 7 bases, J lost 6 bases, and 24 bases lay in between. The CDR3 length is 16 residues.

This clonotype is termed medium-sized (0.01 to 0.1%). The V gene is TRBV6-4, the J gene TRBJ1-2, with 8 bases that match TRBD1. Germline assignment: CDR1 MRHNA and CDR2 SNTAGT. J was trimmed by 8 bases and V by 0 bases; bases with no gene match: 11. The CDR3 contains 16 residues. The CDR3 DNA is TGTGCCAGCAGTGACTCGAAGGCCAGGGGGCTCGGGGGCTACACCTTC. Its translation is CASSDSKARGLGGYTF.

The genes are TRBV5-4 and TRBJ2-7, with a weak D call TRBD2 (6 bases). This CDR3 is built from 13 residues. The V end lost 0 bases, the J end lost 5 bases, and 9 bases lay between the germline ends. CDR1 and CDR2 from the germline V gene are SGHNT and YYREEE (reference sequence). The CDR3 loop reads CASSLAPGDEQYF. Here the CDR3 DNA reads TGTGCCAGCAGCTTGGCCCCGGGGGACGAGCAGTACTTC.